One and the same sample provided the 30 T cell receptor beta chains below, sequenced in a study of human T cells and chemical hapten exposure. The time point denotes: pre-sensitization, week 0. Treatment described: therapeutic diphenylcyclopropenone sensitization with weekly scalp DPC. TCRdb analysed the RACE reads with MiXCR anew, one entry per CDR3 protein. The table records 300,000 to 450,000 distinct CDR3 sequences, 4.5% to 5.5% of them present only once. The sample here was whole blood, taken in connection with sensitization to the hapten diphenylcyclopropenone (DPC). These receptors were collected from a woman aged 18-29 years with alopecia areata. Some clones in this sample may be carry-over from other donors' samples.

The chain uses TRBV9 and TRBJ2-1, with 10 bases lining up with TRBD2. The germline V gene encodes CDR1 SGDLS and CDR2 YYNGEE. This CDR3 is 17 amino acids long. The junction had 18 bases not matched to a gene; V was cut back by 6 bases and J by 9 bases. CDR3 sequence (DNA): TGTGCCAGCACACCCTCCGGTGGCGGGACTAGCGTGGGTGAGCAGTTCTTC. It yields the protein CASTPSGGGTSVGEQFF. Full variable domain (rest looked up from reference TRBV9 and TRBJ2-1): DSGVTQTPKHLITATGQRVTLRCSPRSGDLSVYWYQQSLDQGLQFLIQYYNGEERAKGNILERFSAQQFPDLHSELNLSSLELGDSALYFCASTPSGGGTSVGEQFFGPGTRLTVL.

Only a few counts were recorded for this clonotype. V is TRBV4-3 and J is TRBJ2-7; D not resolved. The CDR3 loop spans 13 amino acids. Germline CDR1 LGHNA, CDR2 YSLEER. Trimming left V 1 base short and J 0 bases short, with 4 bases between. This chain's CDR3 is CASSQGISYEQYF. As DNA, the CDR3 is TGCGCCAGCAGCCAAGGGATCTCCTACGAGCAGTACTTC.

In DNA form, the CDR3 reads TGTGCCAGCAGCCCCGGACTAGCGGGGGGTATCGGTACCGGGGAGCTGTTTTTT. As protein: CASSPGLAGGIGTGELFF. This chain connects TRBV7-2 to TRBJ2-2; TRBD2 aligns across 14 bases. With 5 bases clipped from V and 5 bases from J, the junction kept 10 bases outside the gene matches. Germline assignment: CDR1 SGHTA and CDR2 FQGNSA. The CDR3 is 18 amino acids.

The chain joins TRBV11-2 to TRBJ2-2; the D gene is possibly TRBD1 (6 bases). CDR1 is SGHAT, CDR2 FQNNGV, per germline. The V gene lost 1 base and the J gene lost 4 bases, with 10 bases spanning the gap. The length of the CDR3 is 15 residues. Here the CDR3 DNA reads TGTGCCAGCAGCTTAGTGGCAGGGGTCACCGGGGAGCTGTTTTTT. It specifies CASSLVAGVTGELFF.

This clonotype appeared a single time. Written as DNA, the CDR3 is TGTGCCAGCAGTTCCGGAGCAGGGGGGGCACTCAATGAGCAGTTCTTC. Translated, it gives CASSSGAGGALNEQFF. This chain connects TRBV28 to TRBJ2-1; D possibly uses TRBD1 or TRBD2 (7 bases each). Trimming shortened V by 4 bases and J by 6 bases, and 19 bases separated the two germline ends. The germline V gene has CDR1 MDHEN and CDR2 SYDVKM. This CDR3 comprises 16 residues.

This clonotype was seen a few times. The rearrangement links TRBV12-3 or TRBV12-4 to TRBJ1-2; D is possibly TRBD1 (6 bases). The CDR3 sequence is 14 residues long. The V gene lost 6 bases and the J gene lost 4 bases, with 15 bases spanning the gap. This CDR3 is CASSPVQGTYGYTF. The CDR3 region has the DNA TGTGCCAGCAGCCCTGTACAGGGTACCTATGGCTACACCTTC.

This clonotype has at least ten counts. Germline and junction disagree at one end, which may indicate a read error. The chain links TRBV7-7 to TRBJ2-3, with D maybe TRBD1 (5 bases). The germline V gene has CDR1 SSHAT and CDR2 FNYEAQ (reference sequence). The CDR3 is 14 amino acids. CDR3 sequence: CASSQQESTDTQYF. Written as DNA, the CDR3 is TGTGCTAGCAGCCAACAGGAGAGCACAGATACGCAGTATTTT.

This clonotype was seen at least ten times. The CDR3, as DNA: TGTGCCAGCAGTGCATCGACAGGTCTGAGTGGCTACACCTTC. Protein product: CASSASTGLSGYTF. This chain uses TRBV7-3 with TRBJ1-2; tentative D call: TRBD1 (6 bases). Germline V gene data show CDR1 as SGHTA and CDR2 as FQGTGA. Deletions cut 6 bases from V and 7 bases from J, with 18 bases between. The CDR3 has 14 residues.

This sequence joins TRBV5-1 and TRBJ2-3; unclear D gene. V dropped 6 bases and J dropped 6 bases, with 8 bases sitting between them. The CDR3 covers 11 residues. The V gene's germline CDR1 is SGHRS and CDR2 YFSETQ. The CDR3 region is CASKDSDTQYF. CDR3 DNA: TGCGCCAGCAAGGATTCCGATACGCAGTATTTT.

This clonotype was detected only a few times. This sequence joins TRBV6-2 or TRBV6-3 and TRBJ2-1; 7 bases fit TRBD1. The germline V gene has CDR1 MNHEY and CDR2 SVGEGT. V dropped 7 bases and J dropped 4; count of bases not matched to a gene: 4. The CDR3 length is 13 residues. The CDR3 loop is CASKQTGYNEQFF. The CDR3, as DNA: TGTGCCAGCAAACAGACAGGGTACAATGAGCAGTTCTTC.

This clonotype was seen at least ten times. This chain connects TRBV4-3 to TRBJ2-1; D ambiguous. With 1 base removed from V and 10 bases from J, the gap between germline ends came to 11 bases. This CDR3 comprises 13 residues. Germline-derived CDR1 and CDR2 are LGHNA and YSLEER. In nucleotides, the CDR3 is TGCGCCAGCAGCCAAGTTTCCGGTATAGAGCAGTTCTTC. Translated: CASSQVSGIEQFF.

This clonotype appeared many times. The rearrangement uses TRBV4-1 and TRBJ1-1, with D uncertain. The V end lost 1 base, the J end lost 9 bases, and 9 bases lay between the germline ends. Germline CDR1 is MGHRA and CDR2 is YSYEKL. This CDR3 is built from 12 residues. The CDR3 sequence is CASSQVREKAFF. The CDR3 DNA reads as TGCGCCAGCAGCCAAGTGAGGGAGAAAGCTTTCTTT.

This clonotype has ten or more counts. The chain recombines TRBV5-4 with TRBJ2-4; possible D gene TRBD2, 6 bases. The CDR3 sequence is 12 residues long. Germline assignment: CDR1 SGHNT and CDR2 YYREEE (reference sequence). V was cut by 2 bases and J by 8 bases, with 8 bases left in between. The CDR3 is CASSFPGDIQYF. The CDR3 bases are TGTGCCAGCAGCTTCCCGGGGGACATTCAGTACTTC.

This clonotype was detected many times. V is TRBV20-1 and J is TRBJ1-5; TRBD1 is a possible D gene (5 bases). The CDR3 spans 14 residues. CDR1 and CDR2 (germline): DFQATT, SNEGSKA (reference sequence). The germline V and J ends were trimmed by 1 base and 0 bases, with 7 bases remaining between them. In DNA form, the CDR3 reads TGCAGTGCTAGAGGACAGTATAGCAATCAGCCCCAGCATTTT. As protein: CSARGQYSNQPQHF.

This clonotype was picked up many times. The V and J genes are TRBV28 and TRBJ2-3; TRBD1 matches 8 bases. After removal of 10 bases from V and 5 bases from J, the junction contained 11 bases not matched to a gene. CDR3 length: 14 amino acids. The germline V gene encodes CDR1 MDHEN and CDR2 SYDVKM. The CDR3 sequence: CAIAGGQVVDTQYF. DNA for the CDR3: TGTGCCATCGCCGGGGGACAGGTAGTAGATACGCAGTATTTT.

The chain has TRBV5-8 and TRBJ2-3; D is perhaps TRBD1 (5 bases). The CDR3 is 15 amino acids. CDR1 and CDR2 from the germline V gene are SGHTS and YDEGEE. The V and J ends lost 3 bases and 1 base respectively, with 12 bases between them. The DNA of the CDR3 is TGTGCCAGCAGCTCCCACCTAGGGGGCACAGATACGCAGTATTTT. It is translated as CASSSHLGGTDTQYF.

CDR3 protein: CASSQASPPAEDAGELFF. For the CDR3, the DNA is TGCGCCAGCAGCCAAGCTTCTCCGCCGGCAGAAGATGCCGGGGAGCTGTTTTTT. The rearrangement links TRBV4-1 to TRBJ2-2; unclear D gene. Trimming pared 1 base from V and 6 bases from J, leaving 21 bases between. Germline CDR1 and CDR2: MGHRA and YSYEKL. The CDR3 extends over 18 amino acids.

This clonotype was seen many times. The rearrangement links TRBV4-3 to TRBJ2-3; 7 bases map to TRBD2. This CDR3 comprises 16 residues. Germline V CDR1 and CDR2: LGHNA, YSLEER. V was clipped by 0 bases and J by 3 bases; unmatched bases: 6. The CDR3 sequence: CASSQEYGSGTDTQYF. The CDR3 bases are TGCGCCAGCAGCCAAGAATATGGTAGCGGGACAGATACGCAGTATTTT.

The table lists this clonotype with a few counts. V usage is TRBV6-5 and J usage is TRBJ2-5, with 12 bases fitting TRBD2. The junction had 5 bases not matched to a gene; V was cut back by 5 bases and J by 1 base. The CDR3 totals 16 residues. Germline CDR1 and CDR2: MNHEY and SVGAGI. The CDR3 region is CASSVRLAGAQETQYF. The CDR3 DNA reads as TGTGCCAGCAGTGTAAGACTAGCGGGGGCCCAAGAGACCCAGTACTTC.

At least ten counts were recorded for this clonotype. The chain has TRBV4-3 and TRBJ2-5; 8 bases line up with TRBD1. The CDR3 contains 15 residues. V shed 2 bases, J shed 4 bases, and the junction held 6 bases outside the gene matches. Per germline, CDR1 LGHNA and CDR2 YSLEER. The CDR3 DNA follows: TGCGCCAGCAGCCAATCCAGGGGGCGGAGAGAGACCCAGTACTTC. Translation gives CASSQSRGRRETQYF.

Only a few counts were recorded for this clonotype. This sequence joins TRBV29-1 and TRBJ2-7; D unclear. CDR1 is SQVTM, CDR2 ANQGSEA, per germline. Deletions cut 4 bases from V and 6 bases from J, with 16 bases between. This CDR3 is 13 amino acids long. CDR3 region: CSVVGSGRREQYF. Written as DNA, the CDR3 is TGCAGCGTTGTTGGGTCCGGTCGACGCGAGCAGTACTTC.

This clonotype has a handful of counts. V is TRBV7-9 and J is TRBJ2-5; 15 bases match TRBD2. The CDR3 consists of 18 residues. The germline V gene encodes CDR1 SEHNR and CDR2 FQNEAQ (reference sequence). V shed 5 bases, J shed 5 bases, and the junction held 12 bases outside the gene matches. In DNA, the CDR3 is TGTGCCAGCAGCATTGGGACTAGCGGGGGGCGCCGGTGGGAGACCCAGTACTTC. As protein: CASSIGTSGGRRWETQYF.

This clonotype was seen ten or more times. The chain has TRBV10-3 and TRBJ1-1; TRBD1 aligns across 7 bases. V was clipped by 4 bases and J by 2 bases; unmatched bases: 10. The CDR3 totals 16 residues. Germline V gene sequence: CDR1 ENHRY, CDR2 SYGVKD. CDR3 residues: CAISANAGGVNTEAFF. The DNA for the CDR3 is TGTGCCATCAGTGCGAACGCAGGGGGAGTTAACACTGAAGCTTTCTTT.

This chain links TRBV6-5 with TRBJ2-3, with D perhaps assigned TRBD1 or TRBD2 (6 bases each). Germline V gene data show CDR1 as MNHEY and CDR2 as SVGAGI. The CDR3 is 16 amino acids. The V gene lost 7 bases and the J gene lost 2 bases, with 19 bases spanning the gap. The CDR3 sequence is CASKEEGGLHTDTQYF. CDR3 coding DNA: TGTGCCAGCAAGGAAGAGGGGGGCCTTCACACAGATACGCAGTATTTT.

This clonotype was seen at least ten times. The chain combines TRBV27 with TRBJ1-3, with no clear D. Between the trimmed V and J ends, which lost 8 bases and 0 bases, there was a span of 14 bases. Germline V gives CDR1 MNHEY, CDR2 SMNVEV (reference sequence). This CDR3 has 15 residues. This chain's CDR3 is CASRLDGSSGNTIYF. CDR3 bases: TGTGCCAGCCGATTGGATGGTAGCTCTGGAAACACCATATATTTT.

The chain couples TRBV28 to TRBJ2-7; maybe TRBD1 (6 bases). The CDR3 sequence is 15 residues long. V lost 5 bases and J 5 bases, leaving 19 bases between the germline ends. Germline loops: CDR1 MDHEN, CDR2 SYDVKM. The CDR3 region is CASSRAAQGDDEQYF. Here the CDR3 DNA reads TGTGCCAGCAGTAGAGCGGCACAGGGAGACGACGAGCAGTACTTC.

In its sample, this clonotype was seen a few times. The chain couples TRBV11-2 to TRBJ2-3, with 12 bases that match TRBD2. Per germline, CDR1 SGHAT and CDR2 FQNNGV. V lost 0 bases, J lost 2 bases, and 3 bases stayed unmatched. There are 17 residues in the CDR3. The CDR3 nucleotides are TGTGCCAGCAGCTTAGATCTAGCGGGGGGGCACACAGATACGCAGTATTTT. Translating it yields CASSLDLAGGHTDTQYF.

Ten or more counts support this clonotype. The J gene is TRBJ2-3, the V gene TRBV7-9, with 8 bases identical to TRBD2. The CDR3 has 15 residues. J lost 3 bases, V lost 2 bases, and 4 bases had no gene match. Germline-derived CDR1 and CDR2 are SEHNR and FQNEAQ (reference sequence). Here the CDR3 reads CASSLRGGRTDTQYF. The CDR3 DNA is TGTGCCAGCAGCTTACGCGGGGGGAGAACAGATACGCAGTATTTT.

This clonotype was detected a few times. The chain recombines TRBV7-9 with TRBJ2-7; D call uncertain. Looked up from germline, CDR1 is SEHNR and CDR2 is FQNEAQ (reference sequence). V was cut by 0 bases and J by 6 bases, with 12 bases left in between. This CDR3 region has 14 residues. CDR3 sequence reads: CASSLALGRSEQYF. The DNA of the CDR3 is TGTGCCAGCAGCTTAGCGTTGGGCCGGTCCGAGCAGTACTTC. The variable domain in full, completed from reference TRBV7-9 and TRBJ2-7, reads DTGVSQNPRHKITKRGQNVTFRCDPISEHNRLYWYRQTLGQGPEFLTYFQNEAQLEKSRLLSDRFSAERPKGSFSTLEIQRTEQGDSAMYLCASSLALGRSEQYFGPGTRLTVT.

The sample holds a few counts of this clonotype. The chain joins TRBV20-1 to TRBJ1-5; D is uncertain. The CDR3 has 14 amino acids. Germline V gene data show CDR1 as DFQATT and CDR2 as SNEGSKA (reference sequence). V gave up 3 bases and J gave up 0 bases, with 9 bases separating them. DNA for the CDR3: TGCAGTGCTAGGACACCTAATAGCAATCAGCCCCAGCATTTT. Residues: CSARTPNSNQPQHF.